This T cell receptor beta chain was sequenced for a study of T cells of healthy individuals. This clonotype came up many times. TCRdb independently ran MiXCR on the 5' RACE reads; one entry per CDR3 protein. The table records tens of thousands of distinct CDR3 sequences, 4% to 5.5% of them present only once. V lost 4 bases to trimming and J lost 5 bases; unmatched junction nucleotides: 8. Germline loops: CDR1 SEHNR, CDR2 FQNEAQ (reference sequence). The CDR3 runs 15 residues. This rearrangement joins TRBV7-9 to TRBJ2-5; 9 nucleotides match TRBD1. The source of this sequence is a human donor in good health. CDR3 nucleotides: TGTGCCAGCAGCTCGGTCGGGACAGGGAAGGAGACCCAGTACTTC. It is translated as CASSSVGTGKETQYF. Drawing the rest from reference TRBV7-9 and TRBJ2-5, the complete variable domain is DTGVSQNPRHKITKRGQNVTFRCDPISEHNRLYWYRQTLGQGPEFLTYFQNEAQLEKSRLLSDRFSAERPKGSFSTLEIQRTEQGDSAMYLCASSSVGTGKETQYFGPGTRLLVL.